This T cell receptor (beta chain) was identified in a study of T cells in Graves' hyperthyroidism and ophthalmopathy (dated by TCRdb to between 2018 and 2020). General notes on the study: Peripheral blood samples were taken at initial diagnosis, before any treatment was given. In addition, the study compared T-cell repertoires in thyroid tissue and in blood from five or six Graves' hyperthyroidism patients. Prospective prediction of ophthalmopathy was tested in an independent validation cohort consisting of fewer than 20 hyperthyroidism patients and 15 to 17 patients who later progressed to ophthalmopathy. The 95 to 100 discovery patients were randomly divided into training and test sets at a 7:3 ratio. TCR Vbeta CDR3 sequencing of some 140 peripheral blood samples (43 ophthalmopathy, roughly 72 hyperthyroidism and roughly 17 progressor patients) is reported in the paper. To identify TCR V-J signatures that set the groups apart, the researchers used a discovery cohort of about a hundred patients, made up of some 41 with Graves' ophthalmopathy and 55 to 65 with stable Graves' hyperthyroidism. After sampling, hyperthyroidism patients received methimazole starting at 30 mg daily, and ophthalmopathy patients received high-dose intravenous methylprednisolone. Overall study results and their limits: Sample size was not statistically predetermined, and investigators were not blinded to group allocation. During validation, the model predicted progression to ophthalmopathy a median of approximately 6 months ahead of onset, with just under 71% sensitivity and 72% to 80% specificity. Most expanded thyroid clonotypes (frequency above 0.001) were also detected in blood, suggesting blood repertoires may reflect thyroid immune responses. Ophthalmopathy was separated from stable hyperthyroidism by a 13 V-J signature model, with approximately 85% sensitivity and approximately 81% specificity obtained in cross-validation and 80%/75% obtained in testing.

Stable Graves' hyperthyroidism was defined as the absence of progression to ophthalmopathy over 18 months of follow-up. The hyperthyroidism patients were between 18 and 65 years old and newly diagnosed, with a disease duration of less than 2 months. The study excluded patients with uncontrolled infections, other autoimmune diseases, pregnancy or lactation. Diagnoses relied on clinical symptoms, serum thyroxine and TRAb, thyroid ultrasound and orbital computed tomography. PBMCs were separated from under 11 ml of fresh peripheral blood using Ficoll-Paque density gradient centrifugation. Trizol reagent was used to extract total RNA, and RNA quality was then checked on an Agilent 2100 Bioanalyzer. Amplification of TCR beta CDR3 regions was carried out from RNA transcripts. The first round of RT-PCR for the TCR CDR3 was performed with the HTBI primer set and the Qiagen OneStep RT-PCR kit. The libraries were constructed in a second round of multiplex PCR and then size-selected and purified. The libraries were sequenced on an Illumina HiSeq2000 using paired-end 100 bp reads. For the original study's pipeline: SOAPnuke was used to process the raw data, throwing out any read that contained adapters or uncalled bases, had a mean Phred below 15, or lacked an exact constant-primer or identifier match. COPE v1.2.5 was used to merge the high-quality paired reads, and each unique nucleotide sequence was defined as a clonotype. MiTCR v1.1 was used to align the clonotypes against IMGT TRBV, TRBD and TRBJ reference segments. Analysis was restricted to V-J combinations with a frequency above 0.0001, which covered about 99% of repertoires. The TCS score was defined as the ratio of F50 (clonal expansion) to E x V (chaos), calculated using BLOSUM62-based TCRdist between CDR3 peptides within each V-J. Welch's t-statistics and random forest reduced roughly 500 V-J features to about 13, which were used in a naive Bayes classifier (R e1071). The Morisita-Horn index was used to measure how similar the thyroid and blood repertoires were. Starting from the raw public reads, TCRdb applied fastp trimming at Q25, assembled clones with MiXCR and retained in-frame beta chains. Under each unique CDR3 protein, matching rows form one entry showing the most common genes and DNA. The V and J calls were determined by TCRdb, not by the authors. Counted in this sample were over 700,000 distinct CDR3 sequences; over 35% of them appeared once. The ten top clones hold less than 35% of the sample.

This clonotype was observed a few times. There is no known antigen for this receptor. No quality values exist for individual bases; no much larger clone is one base distant. The CDR3 contains 15 residues, cysteine and phenylalanine counted. Left in the record is the CDR3 DNA by itself, 45 bases read in frame from the first base. The V and J ends are trimmed by 6 bases and 1 base, leaving 12 bases between them. The CDR1 and CDR2 encoded by the germline V gene (reference sequence) are LNHDA and SQIVND. This clonotype originated in a woman in her thirties or forties with Graves' hyperthyroidism. The V gene is TRBV19 and the J gene is TRBJ2-2; the D segment could be TRBD1, given 6 matching bases. The sample was blood. The nucleotide sequence is given as TGTGCCAGTAGAGACATGACAGGGAACACCGGGGAGCTGTTTTTT. It is translated as CASRDMTGNTGELFF.